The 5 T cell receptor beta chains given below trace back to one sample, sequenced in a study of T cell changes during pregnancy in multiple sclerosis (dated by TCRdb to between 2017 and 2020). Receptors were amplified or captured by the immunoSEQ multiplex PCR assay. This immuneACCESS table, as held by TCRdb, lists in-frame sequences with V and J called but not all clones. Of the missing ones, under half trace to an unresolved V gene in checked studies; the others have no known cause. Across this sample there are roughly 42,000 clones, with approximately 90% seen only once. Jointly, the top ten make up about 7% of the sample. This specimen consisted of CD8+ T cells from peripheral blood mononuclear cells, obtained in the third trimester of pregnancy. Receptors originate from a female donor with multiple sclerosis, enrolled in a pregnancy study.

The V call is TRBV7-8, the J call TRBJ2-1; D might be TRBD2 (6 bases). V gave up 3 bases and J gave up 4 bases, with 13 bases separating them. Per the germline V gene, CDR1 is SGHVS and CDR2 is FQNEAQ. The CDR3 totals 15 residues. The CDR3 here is CASSFTGTQYNEQFF. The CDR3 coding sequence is TGTGCCAGCAGCTTCACCGGGACTCAGTACAATGAGCAGTTCTTC.

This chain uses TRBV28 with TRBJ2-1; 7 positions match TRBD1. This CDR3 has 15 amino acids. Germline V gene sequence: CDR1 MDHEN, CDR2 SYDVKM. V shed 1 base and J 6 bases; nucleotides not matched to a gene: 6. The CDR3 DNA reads TGTGCCAGCAGTTTATCGACGACAGGGTTCAATGAGCAGTTCTTC. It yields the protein CASSLSTTGFNEQFF.

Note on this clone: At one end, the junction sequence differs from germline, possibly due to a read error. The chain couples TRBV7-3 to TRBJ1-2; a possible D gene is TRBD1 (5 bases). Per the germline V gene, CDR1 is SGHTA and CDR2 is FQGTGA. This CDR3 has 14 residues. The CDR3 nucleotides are TGCGCCAGCAGCCAAGAAGCAGGGTCCTATGGCTACACCTTC. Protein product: CASSQEAGSYGYTF.

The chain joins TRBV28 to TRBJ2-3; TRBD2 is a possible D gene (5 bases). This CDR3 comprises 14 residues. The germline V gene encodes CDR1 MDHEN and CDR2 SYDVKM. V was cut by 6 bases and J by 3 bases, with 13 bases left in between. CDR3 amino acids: CASSPESGTDTQYF. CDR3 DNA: TGTGCCAGCAGCCCGGAGTCGGGAACAGATACGCAGTATTTT.

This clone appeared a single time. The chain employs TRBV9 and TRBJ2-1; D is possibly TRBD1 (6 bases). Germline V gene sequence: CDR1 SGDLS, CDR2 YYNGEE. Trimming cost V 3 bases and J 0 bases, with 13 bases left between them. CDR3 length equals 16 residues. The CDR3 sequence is CASSGAQGSSYNEQFF. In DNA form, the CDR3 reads TGTGCCAGCAGCGGAGCTCAGGGGAGCTCCTACAATGAGCAGTTCTTC.